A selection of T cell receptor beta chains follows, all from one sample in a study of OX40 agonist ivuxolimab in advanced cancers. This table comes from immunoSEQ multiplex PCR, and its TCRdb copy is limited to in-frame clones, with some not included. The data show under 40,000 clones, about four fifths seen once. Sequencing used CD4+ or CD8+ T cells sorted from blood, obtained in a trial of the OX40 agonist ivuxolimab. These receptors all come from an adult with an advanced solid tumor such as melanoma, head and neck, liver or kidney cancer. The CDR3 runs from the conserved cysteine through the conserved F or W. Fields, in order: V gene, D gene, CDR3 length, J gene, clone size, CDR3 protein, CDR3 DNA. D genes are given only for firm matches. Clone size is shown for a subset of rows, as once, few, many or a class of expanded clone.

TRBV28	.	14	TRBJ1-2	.	CASSPTRVTYGYTF	TGTGCCAGCAGTCCCACGAGGGTTACCTATGGCTACACCTTC
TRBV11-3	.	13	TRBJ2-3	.	CASSFSPGDTQYF	TGTGCCAGCAGCTTCTCCCCGGGGGATACGCAGTATTTT
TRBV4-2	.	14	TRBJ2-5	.	CASSQDRISETQYF	TGTGCCAGCAGCCAAGATCGCATTAGCGAGACCCAGTACTTC
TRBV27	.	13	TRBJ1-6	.	CASKGQAYSPLHF	TGTGCCAGCAAAGGACAAGCCTATTCACCCCTCCACTTT
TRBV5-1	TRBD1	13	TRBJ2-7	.	CASSVSGGYEQYF	TGCGCCAGCAGCGTCTCAGGGGGCTACGAGCAGTACTTC
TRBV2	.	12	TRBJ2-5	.	CASCAALKTQYF	TGTGCCAGCTGTGCAGCCCTAAAGACCCAGTACTTC
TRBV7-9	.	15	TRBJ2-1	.	CASSTGTIPWNEQFF	TGTGCCAGCAGCACCGGGACGATTCCTTGGAATGAGCAGTTCTTC
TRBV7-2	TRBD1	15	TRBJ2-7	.	CASSLEDRASREQYF	TGTGCCAGCAGCTTAGAGGACAGGGCCTCCCGAGAGCAGTACTTC
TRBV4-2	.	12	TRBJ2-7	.	CASSAEGAGKDF	TGTGCCAGCAGCGCGGAAGGGGCAGGGAAAGACTTC
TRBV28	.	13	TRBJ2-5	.	CASIKGSQETQYF	TGTGCCAGCATTAAGGGGTCCCAAGAGACCCAGTACTTC
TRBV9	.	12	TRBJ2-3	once	CASSAREDTQYF	TGTGCCAGCAGCGCAAGGGAAGATACGCAGTATTTT
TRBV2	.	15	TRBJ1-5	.	CASSVRSRLNQPQHF	TGTGCCAGCAGTGTTCGGAGCAGGCTTAATCAGCCCCAGCATTTT
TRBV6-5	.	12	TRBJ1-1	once	CASSRVNTEAFF	TGTGCCAGCAGTCGAGTTAACACTGAAGCTTTCTTT
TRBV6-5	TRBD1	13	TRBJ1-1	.	CAIKGQGSTEAFF	TGTGCCATAAAGGGACAGGGAAGCACTGAAGCTTTCTTT
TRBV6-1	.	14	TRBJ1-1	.	CASSEPAGRTEAFF	TGTGCCAGCAGTGAACCGGCAGGGCGCACTGAAGCTTTCTTT
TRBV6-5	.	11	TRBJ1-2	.	CASSRGGGYTF	TGTGCCAGCAGCCGGGGCGGGGGCTACACCTTC
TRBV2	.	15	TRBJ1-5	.	CASSENSVYGQPQHF	TGTGCCAGCAGTGAAAATTCGGTGTACGGCCAGCCCCAGCATTTT
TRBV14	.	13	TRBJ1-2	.	CASSRQTVLGYTF	TGTGCCAGCAGCAGACAGACAGTTCTTGGCTACACCTTC
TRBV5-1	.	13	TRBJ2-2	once	CASSLGLAGELFF	TGCGCCAGCAGCTTGGGGCTAGCCGGGGAGCTGTTTTTT
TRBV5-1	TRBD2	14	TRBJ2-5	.	CASSLPTSGETQYF	TGCGCCAGCAGCTTGCCGACTAGCGGGGAGACCCAGTACTTC
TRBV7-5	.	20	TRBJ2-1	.	CARSLDDRTSGRETPRTRFF	TGTGCCAGAAGCTTAGATGATAGGACTAGCGGGAGGGAGACCCCTCGCACCAGGTTCTTC
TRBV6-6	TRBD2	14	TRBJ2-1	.	CASSSTSGSDEQFF	TGTGCCAGCAGTTCGACTAGCGGGAGTGATGAGCAGTTCTTC
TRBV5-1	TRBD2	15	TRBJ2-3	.	CASSLVSGGADTQYF	TGCGCCAGCAGCTTGGTGAGCGGGGGGGCGGATACGCAGTATTTT
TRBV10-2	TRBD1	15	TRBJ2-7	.	CASSELGTGWHEQYF	TGCGCCAGCAGTGAGTTAGGGACAGGGTGGCACGAGCAGTACTTC
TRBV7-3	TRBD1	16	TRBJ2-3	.	CASSWAGQGSADTQYF	TGTGCCAGCAGCTGGGCGGGACAGGGGAGCGCAGATACGCAGTATTTT
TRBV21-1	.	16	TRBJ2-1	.	CASSPAERTSYNEQFF	TGTGCCAGCAGTCCTGCGGAACGGACCTCCTACAATGAGCAGTTCTTC
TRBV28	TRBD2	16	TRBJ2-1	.	CASSSPFSGGYNEQFF	TGTGCCAGCAGTTCCCCTTTTTCGGGAGGCTACAATGAGCAGTTCTTC
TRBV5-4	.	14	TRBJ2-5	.	CASSLSNFQETQYF	TGTGCCAGCAGCTTGAGTAACTTTCAAGAGACCCAGTACTTC
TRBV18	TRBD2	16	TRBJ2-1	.	CASSPLSGGDYNEQFF	TGTGCCAGCTCACCACTGAGCGGGGGGGATTACAATGAGCAGTTCTTC
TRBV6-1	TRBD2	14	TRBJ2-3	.	CASGGVMGPDTQYF	TGTGCCAGCGGGGGGGTGATGGGGCCAGATACGCAGTATTTT
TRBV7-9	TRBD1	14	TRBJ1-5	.	CASSSPGQGQAQHF	TGTGCCAGCAGCTCCCCGGGACAGGGGCAGGCCCAGCATTTT
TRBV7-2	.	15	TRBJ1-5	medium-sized	CASSLSGSTNQPQHF	TGTGCCAGCAGCTTAAGTGGCAGCACCAATCAGCCCCAGCATTTT
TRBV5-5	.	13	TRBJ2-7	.	CASSPTWAYEQYF	TGTGCCAGCAGCCCTACGTGGGCCTACGAGCAGTACTTC
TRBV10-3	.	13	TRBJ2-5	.	CAISGLRGETQYF	TGTGCCATCAGTGGTCTCCGGGGTGAGACCCAGTACTTC
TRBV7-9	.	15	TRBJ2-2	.	CALPSGQMNTGELFF	TGTGCCCTGCCCTCAGGGCAGATGAACACCGGGGAGCTGTTTTTT
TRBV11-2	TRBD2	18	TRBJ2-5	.	CASGQGLAGGRVGETQYF	TGTGCCAGCGGACAAGGACTAGCGGGAGGGCGGGTTGGGGAGACCCAGTACTTC
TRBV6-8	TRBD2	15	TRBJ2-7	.	CASSYPTSGRSEQYF	TGTGCCAGCAGTTACCCAACTAGCGGGAGGAGCGAGCAGTACTTC
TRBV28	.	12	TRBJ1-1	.	CASSSAATEAFF	TGTGCCAGCAGCTCTGCTGCCACTGAAGCTTTCTTT
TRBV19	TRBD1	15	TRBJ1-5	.	CASSSSGQSNQPQHF	TGTGCCAGTAGTTCTTCGGGACAGAGCAATCAGCCCCAGCATTTT
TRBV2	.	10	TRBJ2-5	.	CASREETQYF	TGTGCCAGCAGGGAGGAGACCCAGTACTTC
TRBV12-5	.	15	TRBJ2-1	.	CASGLGQTSYNEQFF	TGTGCTAGTGGCCTTGGACAGACTTCCTACAATGAGCAGTTCTTC
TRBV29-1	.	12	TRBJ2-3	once	CSVGRGADTQYF	TGCAGCGTTGGCAGGGGAGCAGATACGCAGTATTTT
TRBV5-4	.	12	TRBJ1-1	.	CASGGRDTEAFF	TGTGCCAGCGGTGGCAGGGACACTGAAGCTTTCTTT
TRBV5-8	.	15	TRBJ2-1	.	CASSLEGFLYNEQFF	TGTGCCAGCAGCTTGGAGGGGTTCTTATACAATGAGCAGTTCTTC
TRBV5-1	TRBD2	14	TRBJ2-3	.	CASARLAGDDTQYF	TGCGCCAGCGCCCGACTAGCGGGAGATGATACGCAGTATTTT